This T cell receptor (beta chain) emerged from a study of read filtering for tumor transcriptome and immune sequencing. This clonotype was counted at least ten times. The germline V gene encodes CDR1 SEHNR and CDR2 FQNEAQ (reference sequence). The length of the CDR3 is 15 residues. V trimming: 6 bases; J trimming: 3 bases; junction bases outside the gene matches: 7. The library was built from 400 ng RNA with molecular barcoded adaptors for alpha/delta and beta/gamma chains. MiXCR was run by TCRdb on the reads, yielding one entry per CDR3 protein. Of 39,000 or so distinct CDR3 sequences listed, about 13% are singletons.

The chain joins TRBV7-9 to TRBJ2-3; 9 positions match TRBD2. This sequence was found in a donor aged 40 or older with multiple myeloma. Material: a population of CD138-negative cells sorted from bone marrow. CDR3 sequence reads: CASRVSGGRTDTQYF. CDR3 sequence (DNA): TGTGCCAGCAGGGTTAGCGGGGGAAGAACAGATACGCAGTATTTT.